This T cell receptor beta chain emerged from a study of T cell changes during pregnancy in multiple sclerosis. Produced via immunoSEQ multiplex PCR; TCRdb's table is partial and in-frame only. The sample yields 78,000 or so clones, about 91% seen once. CDR1 is SGHDT, CDR2 YYEEEE, per germline. CDR3 length: 15 residues. V was pared by 2 bases and J by 0 bases, with 5 bases of the junction left unmatched. Sequencing was performed on peripheral blood, taken before pregnancy. V is TRBV5-6 and J is TRBJ2-7; 7 bases line up with TRBD1. The TCR comes from a female donor with multiple sclerosis, enrolled in a pregnancy study. The DNA for the CDR3 is TGTGCCAGCAGCTTCTGGGACAGACCCTCCTACGAGCAGTACTTC. Translating gives CASSFWDRPSYEQYF.